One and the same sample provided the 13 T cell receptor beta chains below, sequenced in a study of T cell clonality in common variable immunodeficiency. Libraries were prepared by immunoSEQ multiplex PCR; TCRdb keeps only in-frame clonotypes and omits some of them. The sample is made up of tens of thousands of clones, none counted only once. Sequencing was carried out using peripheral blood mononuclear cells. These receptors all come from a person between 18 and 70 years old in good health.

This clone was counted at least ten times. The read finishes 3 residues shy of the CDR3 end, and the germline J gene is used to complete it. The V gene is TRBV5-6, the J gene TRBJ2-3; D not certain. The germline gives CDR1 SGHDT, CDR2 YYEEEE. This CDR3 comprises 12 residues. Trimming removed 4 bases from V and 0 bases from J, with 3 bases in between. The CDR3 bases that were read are TGTGCCAGCAGCACTAGCACAGATACG. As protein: CASSTSTDT. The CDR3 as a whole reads CASSTSTDTQYF.

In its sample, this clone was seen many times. CDR3 residues: CASSGTGQVYEQYF. The sequenced CDR3 bases are TGTGCCAGTAGTGGAACAGGGCAAGTCTACGAG. This chain uses TRBV19 with TRBJ2-7; D is possibly TRBD1 (6 bases). The CDR3 end falls 3 residues outside the read, so it is completed with the germline J gene. With 5 bases removed from V and 3 bases from J, the gap between germline ends came to 14 bases. The V gene's germline CDR1 is LNHDA and CDR2 SQIVND (reference sequence). CDR3 length: 14 amino acids. Looking up the rest from reference TRBV19 and TRBJ2-7 gives the full variable domain: DGGITQSPKYLFRKEGQNVTLSCEQNLNHDAMYWYRQDPGQGLRLIYYSQIVNDFQKGDIAEGYSVSREKKESFPLTVTSAQKNPTAFYLCASSGTGQVYEQYFGPGTRLTVT.

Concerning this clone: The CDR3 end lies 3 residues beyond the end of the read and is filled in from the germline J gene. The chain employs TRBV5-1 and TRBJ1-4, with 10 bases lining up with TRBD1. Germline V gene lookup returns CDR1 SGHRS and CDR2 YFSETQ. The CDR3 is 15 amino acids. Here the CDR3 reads CASSLGQGVSSPLFF. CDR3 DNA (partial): TGCGCCAGCAGCTTAGGACAGGGGGTTAGTTCACCA.

Incomplete CDR3 DNA: TGTGCCAGAAGCTACTTACAGGCTTCACCC. This encodes CARSYLQASP. Given in full, the CDR3 is CARSYLQASPLHF. The V call is TRBV5-3, the J call TRBJ1-6, with a tentative D call TRBD1 (5 bases). The read stops 3 residues short of the end of the CDR3; the missing end is completed from the germline J gene. TRBV5-3 is designated an ORF whose function remains uncertain. V was trimmed by 3 bases and J by 9 bases, leaving 10 bases between them. The CDR3 spans 13 residues.

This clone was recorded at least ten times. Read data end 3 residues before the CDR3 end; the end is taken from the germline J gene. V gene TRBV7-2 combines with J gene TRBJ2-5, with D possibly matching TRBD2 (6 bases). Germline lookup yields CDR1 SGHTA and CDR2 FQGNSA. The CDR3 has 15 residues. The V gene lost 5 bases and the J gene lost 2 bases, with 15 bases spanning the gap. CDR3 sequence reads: CASSLQTSRQETQYF. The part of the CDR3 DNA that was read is TGTGCCAGCAGCCTTCAGACTAGTAGGCAAGAGACC.

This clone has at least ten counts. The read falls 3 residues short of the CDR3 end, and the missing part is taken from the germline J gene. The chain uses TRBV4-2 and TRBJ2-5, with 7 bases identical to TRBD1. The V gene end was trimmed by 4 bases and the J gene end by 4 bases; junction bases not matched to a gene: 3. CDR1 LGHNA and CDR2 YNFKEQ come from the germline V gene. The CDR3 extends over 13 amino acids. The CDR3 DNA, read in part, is TGTGCCAGCAGCCCACAGGGGACAGAGACC. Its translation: CASSPQGTET. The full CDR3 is CASSPQGTETQYF.

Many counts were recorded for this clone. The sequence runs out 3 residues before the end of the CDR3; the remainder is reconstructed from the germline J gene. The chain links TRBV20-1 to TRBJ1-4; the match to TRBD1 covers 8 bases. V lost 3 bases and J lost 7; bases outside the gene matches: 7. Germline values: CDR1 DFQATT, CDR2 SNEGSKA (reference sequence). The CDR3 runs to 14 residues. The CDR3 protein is CSASPGGSGEKLFF. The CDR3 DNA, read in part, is TGCAGTGCTAGTCCAGGGGGCTCTGGTGAAAAA.

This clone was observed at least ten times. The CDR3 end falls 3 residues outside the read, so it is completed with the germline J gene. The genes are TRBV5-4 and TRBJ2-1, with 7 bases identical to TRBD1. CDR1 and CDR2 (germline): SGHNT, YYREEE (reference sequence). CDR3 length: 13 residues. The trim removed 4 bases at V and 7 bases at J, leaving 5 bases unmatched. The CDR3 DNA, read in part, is TGTGCCAGCAGCCCCAGGGACAGTAATGAG. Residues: CASSPRDSNE. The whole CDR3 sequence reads CASSPRDSNEQFF. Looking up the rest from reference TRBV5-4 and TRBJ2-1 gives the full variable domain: ETGVTQSPTHLIKTRGQQVTLRCSSQSGHNTVSWYQQALGQGPQFIFQYYREEENGRGNFPPRFSGLQFPNYSSELNVNALELDDSALYLCASSPRDSNEQFFGPGTRLTVL.

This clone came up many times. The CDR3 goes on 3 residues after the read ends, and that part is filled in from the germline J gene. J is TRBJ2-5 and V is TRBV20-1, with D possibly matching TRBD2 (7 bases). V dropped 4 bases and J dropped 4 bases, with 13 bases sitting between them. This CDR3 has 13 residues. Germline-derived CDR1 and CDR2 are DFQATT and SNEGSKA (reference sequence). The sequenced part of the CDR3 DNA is TGCAGTGCTAAGGGGGGGAACCGAGAGACC. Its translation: CSAKGGNRET. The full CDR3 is CSAKGGNRETQYF.

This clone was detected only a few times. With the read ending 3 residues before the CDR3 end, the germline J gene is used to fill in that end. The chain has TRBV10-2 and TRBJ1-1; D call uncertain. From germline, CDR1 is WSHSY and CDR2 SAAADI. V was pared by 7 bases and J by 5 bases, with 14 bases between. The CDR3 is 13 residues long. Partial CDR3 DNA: TGCGCCAGCACCAAGAGAGGTAATACTGAA. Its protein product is CASTKRGNTE. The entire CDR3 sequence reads CASTKRGNTEAFF.

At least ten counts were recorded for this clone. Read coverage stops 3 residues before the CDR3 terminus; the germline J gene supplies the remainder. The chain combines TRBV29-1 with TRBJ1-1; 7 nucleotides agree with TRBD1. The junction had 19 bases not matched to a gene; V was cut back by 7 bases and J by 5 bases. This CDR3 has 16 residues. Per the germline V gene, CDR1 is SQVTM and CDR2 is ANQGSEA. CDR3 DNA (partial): TGCAGCGCCCTGGGGGGAGGGGGCCGTGGAGGAACTGAA. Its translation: CSALGGGGRGGTE. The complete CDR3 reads CSALGGGGRGGTEAFF.

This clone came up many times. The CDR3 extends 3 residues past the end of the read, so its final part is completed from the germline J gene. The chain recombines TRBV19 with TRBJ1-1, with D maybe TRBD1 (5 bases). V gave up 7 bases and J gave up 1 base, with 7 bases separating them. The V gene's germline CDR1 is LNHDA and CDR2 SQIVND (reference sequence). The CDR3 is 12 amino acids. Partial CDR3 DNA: TGTGCCAGTATAGGGGAGAACACTGAA. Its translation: CASIGENTE. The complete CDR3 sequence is CASIGENTEAFF.

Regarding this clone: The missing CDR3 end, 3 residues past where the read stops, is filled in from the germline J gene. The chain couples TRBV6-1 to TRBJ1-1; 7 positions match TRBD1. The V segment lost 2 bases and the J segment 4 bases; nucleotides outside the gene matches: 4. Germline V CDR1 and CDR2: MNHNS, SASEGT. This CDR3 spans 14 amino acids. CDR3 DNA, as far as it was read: TGTGCCAGCAGTGAACAGGGGGGTCCCACTGAA. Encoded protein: CASSEQGGPTE. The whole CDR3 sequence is CASSEQGGPTEAFF.